This T cell receptor beta chain comes out of a study of T cells in localized non-small cell lung cancer. CDR3 length equals 15 residues. The germline V gene has CDR1 SGHAT and CDR2 FQNNGV. Trimming stripped 2 bases from V and 0 bases from J, with 8 bases between. Repertoires were generated with immunoSEQ multiplex PCR, while TCRdb's copy carries only in-frame clones and drops some. Of about 76,000 clones listed, around 85% are singletons. The TCR originated in a female donor at least 60 years old with stage I lung adenocarcinoma. The sequencing used peripheral blood, collected before any cancer treatment. The rearrangement links TRBV11-2 to TRBJ1-3; D unresolved. The CDR3 DNA follows: TGTGCCAGCAGCTTAAGTCGAAACTCTGGAAACACCATATATTTT. It encodes CASSLSRNSGNTIYF.